This entry lists 8 T cell receptor beta chains sequenced from one sample in a study of blood T cells in healthy people across ages. For the second PCR, which ran for about 7 to 11 cycles, a sample-barcoded 5' primer and a J-beta primer mix were used. TCRdb reanalysed the 5' RACE reads using MiXCR and keeps one entry per CDR3 protein. In the table there are roughly 1.6 million distinct CDR3 sequences, around 36% of which are singletons. Material: blood. The receptor source for this set is a woman in her 30s in good health.

This clonotype was seen more than once but under ten times. V and J are TRBV15 and TRBJ2-1; D call uncertain. This CDR3 region has 11 residues. V lost 6 bases and J 9 bases, leaving 9 bases between the germline ends. Looked up from germline, CDR1 is LNHNV and CDR2 is YYDKDF (reference sequence). The CDR3: CATSVSGEQFF. For the CDR3, the DNA is TGTGCCACCAGTGTGTCCGGTGAGCAGTTCTTC.

The chain couples TRBV19 to TRBJ2-3, with 9 bases lining up with TRBD1. Germline CDR1 and CDR2: LNHDA and SQIVND (reference sequence). The CDR3 is 16 residues long. V dropped 6 bases and J dropped 6; count of bases not matched to a gene: 13. CDR3 DNA sequence: TGTGCCAGTAGCATCCTTAGGACAGGGGTTTCCGATACGCAGTATTTT. Translation: CASSILRTGVSDTQYF.

Note on this clonotype: A junction boundary mismatches the germline segment, possibly from a read error. This chain links TRBV5-1 with TRBJ2-1; 16 bases line up with TRBD2. CDR3 size: 20 residues. The germline gives CDR1 SGHRS, CDR2 YFSETQ. CDR3 in amino acids: CASSAIPGLAGGSSYIEQFF. CDR3 sequence (DNA): TGCGCCAGCAGCGCCATACCGGGACTAGCGGGGGGGAGCTCCTACATTGAGCAGTTCTTC.

The chain links TRBV6-2 or TRBV6-3 to TRBJ1-1; D is undetermined. This CDR3 is 12 amino acids long. The germline CDR1 and CDR2 sequences are MNHEY and SVGEGT. The germline V and J ends were trimmed by 6 bases and 6 bases, with 11 bases remaining between them. The CDR3 nucleotides are TGTGCCAGCAGCTCGACAACGCCTGAAGCTTTCTTT. Residues: CASSSTTPEAFF.

A remark on this clonotype: This sequence may be a read error, since a much larger clone differs from it by one base. This rearrangement joins TRBV29-1 to TRBJ2-6; D may be TRBD1 or TRBD2 (5 bases each). Trimming stripped 6 bases from V and 2 bases from J, with 20 bases between. The length of the CDR3 is 17 residues. Germline V gene sequence: CDR1 SQVTM, CDR2 ANQGSEA. The CDR3 reads CSVRGRGFATGANVLTF. CDR3 bases: TGCAGCGTGAGGGGACGGGGATTCGCTACTGGGGCCAACGTCCTGACTTTC.

This clonotype came up once. The V call is TRBV5-4, the J call TRBJ2-4; tentatively, D is TRBD2 (6 bases). Near its end, the DNA agrees better with TRBJ2-7, so the J call may be wrong. Germline V gene data show CDR1 as SGHNT and CDR2 as YYREEE (reference sequence). The CDR3 spans 16 residues. The CDR3 DNA reads as TGTGCCAGCAGCTCCGGGGGAATCTCCGCCACCTACGAGCAGTACTTC. Amino acid sequence: CASSSGGISATYEQYF.

This clonotype was found a few times. At one boundary the junction diverges from the germline segment, which might be a read error. Here the CDR3 reads CASSPPTNAETQYF. CDR3 coding DNA: TGTGCCAGTTCACCGCCCACTAATGCGGAGACCCAGTACTTC. The chain carries TRBV18 and TRBJ2-7; D call uncertain. The J call is in doubt because the DNA end fits TRBJ2-5 better. CDR1 is KGHSH and CDR2 is LQKENI in the germline V gene. The CDR3 runs 14 residues.

This clonotype was seen a few times. This CDR3 is CASSSQVGQQITDTQYF. The DNA of the CDR3 is TGTGCCAGCAGCTCCCAGGTGGGGCAGCAGATCACAGATACGCAGTATTTT. J is TRBJ2-3 and V is TRBV5-6, with D perhaps TRBD1 (5 bases). Per the germline V gene, CDR1 is SGHDT and CDR2 is YYEEEE. Trimming removed 3 bases from V and 2 bases from J, with 19 bases in between. The CDR3 sequence is 17 residues long. Drawing the rest from reference TRBV5-6 and TRBJ2-3, the complete variable domain is DAGVTQSPTHLIKTRGQQVTLRCSPKSGHDTVSWYQQALGQGPQFIFQYYEEEERQRGNFPDRFSGHQFPNYSSELNVNALLLGDSALYLCASSSQVGQQITDTQYFGPGTRLTVL.